This T cell receptor (beta chain) originates from a study of T cells in Graves' hyperthyroidism and ophthalmopathy. With respect to this clonotype: Its target is not known.

Patients showing uncontrolled infection, other autoimmune disease, pregnancy or lactation were ineligible. For the diagnoses, clinical symptoms, serum thyroxine and TRAb, thyroid ultrasound and orbital computed tomography were used. The germline gives CDR1 SGHRS, CDR2 YFSETQ. V was cut by 5 bases and J by 6 bases, with 15 bases left in between. The CDR3 length is 13 residues. Amplified TCR beta CDR3 regions derived from RNA transcripts. During a first-round RT-PCR of the TCR CDR3, the HTBI primer set was used. MiXCR, run by TCRdb on the multiplex PCR reads, gives a single entry per CDR3 protein. This table holds 480,000 or so distinct CDR3 sequences, 46% found once. Study-wide results and caveats: In the blood, most expanded thyroid clonotypes above 0.001 appeared as well.

Specimen: peripheral blood or thyroid tissue (not recorded which). V and J are TRBV5-1 and TRBJ2-7; D is uncertain. The receptor was derived from an adult woman with Graves' disease, either hyperthyroidism or ophthalmopathy (not recorded which). The CDR3 reads CASRVTESREQYF. Here the CDR3 DNA reads TGCGCCAGCAGAGTCACAGAATCGCGCGAGCAGTACTTC.